The source of this T cell receptor beta chain is a study of shared clonotypes between healthy human individuals. Division of CD4+ cells produced a CD45RA+ naive subset and a CD45RA-negative memory subset. Sequenced by immunoSEQ multiplex PCR; TCRdb stores in-frame clones only, minus some. The data show about 2.4 million clones, under 95% seen once. The CDR3 is 13 residues long. V was pared by 2 bases and J by 10 bases, with 12 bases between. Looked up from germline, CDR1 is SGHTA and CDR2 is FQGNSA. This receptor was identified in a young man in good health. Some clones in this sample may be carry-over from other donors' samples. The V and J genes are TRBV7-2 and TRBJ1-3; no reliable D call. The sample taken for sequencing was naive CD4+ T cells from PBMCs. Subset defined: CD45RA+ positively selected. The CDR3 sequence is CASSLNLVPTIYF. CDR3 coding DNA: TGTGCCAGCAGCTTAAATTTGGTCCCAACCATATATTTT.